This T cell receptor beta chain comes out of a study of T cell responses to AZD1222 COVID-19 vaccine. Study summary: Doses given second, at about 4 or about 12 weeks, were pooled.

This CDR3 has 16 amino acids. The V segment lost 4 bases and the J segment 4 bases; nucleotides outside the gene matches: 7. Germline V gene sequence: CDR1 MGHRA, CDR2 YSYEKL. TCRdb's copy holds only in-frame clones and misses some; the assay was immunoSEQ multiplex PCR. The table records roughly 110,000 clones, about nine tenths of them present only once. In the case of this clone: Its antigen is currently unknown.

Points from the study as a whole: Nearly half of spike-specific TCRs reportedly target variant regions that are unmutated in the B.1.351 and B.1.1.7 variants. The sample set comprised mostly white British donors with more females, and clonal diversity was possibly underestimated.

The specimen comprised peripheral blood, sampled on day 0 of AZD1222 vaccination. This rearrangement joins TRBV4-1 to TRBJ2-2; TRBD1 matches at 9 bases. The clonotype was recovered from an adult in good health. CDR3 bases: TGCGCCAGCAGCCCCCCGGGACAGGGAATCACCGGGGAGCTGTTTTTT. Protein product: CASSPPGQGITGELFF.